This entry lists 32 T cell receptor beta chains sequenced from one sample in a study of T cell responses to AZD1222 COVID-19 vaccine. The assay was immunoSEQ multiplex PCR, and TCRdb's table has in-frame clones only and misses some. The sample consists of 140,000 to 150,000 clones, over 75% of them appearing once. This specimen was peripheral blood, taken on day 0 of AZD1222 vaccination. These receptors all come from an adult in good health.

The genes are TRBV5-1 and TRBJ2-7; D gene ambiguous. The length of the CDR3 is 12 residues. Trimming cost V 4 bases and J 5 bases, with 10 bases left between them. Per the germline V gene, CDR1 is SGHRS and CDR2 is YFSETQ. The CDR3 spells CASSPIGDEQYF. CDR3 in DNA: TGCGCCAGCAGCCCAATTGGGGACGAGCAGTACTTC.

V gene TRBV3-1 (or the pseudogene TRBV3-2) combines with J gene TRBJ1-2; TRBD1 is a possible D gene (6 bases). V was shortened by 3 bases and J by 2 bases, with 16 bases between the two germline ends. Germline-derived CDR1 and CDR2 are LGHDT and YNNKEL (reference sequence). This CDR3 has 16 residues. DNA of the CDR3: TGTGCCAGCAGCCAGTCCCAATACAGGGAGAACTATGGCTACACCTTC. Its protein is CASSQSQYRENYGYTF.

The CDR3 DNA is TGTGCCAGCTCACCAATAGGCAACGCGGGAAACACCATATATTTT. Translated, it gives CASSPIGNAGNTIYF. The rearrangement joins TRBV18 to TRBJ1-3, with unresolved D. This CDR3 has 15 residues. Deletions cut 2 bases from V and 4 bases from J, with 12 bases between. Germline lookup yields CDR1 KGHSH and CDR2 LQKENI.

The V call is TRBV7-9, the J call TRBJ1-5; no definite D call. CDR3 length: 12 residues. CDR1 is SEHNR and CDR2 is FQNEAQ in the germline V gene (reference sequence). V was cut by 4 bases and J by 2 bases, with 3 bases left in between. The CDR3 bases are TGTGCCAGCAGCTCTGGCAATCAGCCCCAGCATTTT. Translating it yields CASSSGNQPQHF.

The chain carries TRBV7-2 and TRBJ1-4; D gene unclear. CDR1 and CDR2 (germline): SGHTA, FQGNSA. The V end lost 1 base, the J end lost 8 bases, and 8 bases lay between the germline ends. The CDR3 spans 13 residues. CDR3 nucleotide sequence: TGTGCCAGCAGCTTAGGGTGGTCGGAAAAACTGTTTTTT. Translating gives CASSLGWSEKLFF.

The chain employs TRBV27 and TRBJ1-6, with D maybe TRBD1 (5 bases). The CDR3 contains 14 residues. CDR1 is MNHEY, CDR2 SMNVEV, per germline (reference sequence). Between the trimmed V and J ends, which lost 5 bases and 6 bases, there was a span of 11 bases. CDR3 DNA sequence: TGTGCCAGCAGTCCTCAGGGTCCTAATTCACCCCTCCACTTT. Residues: CASSPQGPNSPLHF.

The genes are TRBV14 and TRBJ1-4; D is unclear. Germline V gene data show CDR1 as SGHDN and CDR2 as FVKESK. V gave up 0 bases and J gave up 0 bases, with 8 bases separating them. CDR3 size: 16 residues. CDR3 sequence (DNA): TGTGCCAGCAGCCAAGATCAGTTAGCAACTAATGAAAAACTGTTTTTT. Amino acid sequence: CASSQDQLATNEKLFF.

V usage is TRBV27 and J usage is TRBJ1-2; tentatively, D is TRBD1 (5 bases). CDR3 size: 13 residues. The V gene lost 8 bases and the J gene lost 9 bases, with 19 bases spanning the gap. Germline assignment: CDR1 MNHEY and CDR2 SMNVEV (reference sequence). CDR3 coding DNA: TGTGCCAGCCGAACGGGGGTTGGCGGCAGCTACACCTTC. Amino acids: CASRTGVGGSYTF.

This chain joins TRBV6-5 and TRBJ2-1, with 7 bases lining up with TRBD2. CDR3 length: 15 amino acids. CDR1 is MNHEY and CDR2 is SVGAGI in the germline V gene. Unmatched junction bases numbered 1, after V lost 2 bases and J lost 0 bases. DNA of the CDR3: TGTGCCAGCAGTTACGGACTAGGCTCCTACAATGAGCAGTTCTTC. Protein sequence: CASSYGLGSYNEQFF.

This chain joins TRBV28 and TRBJ1-1; D is unresolved. This CDR3 spans 12 amino acids. V was pared by 2 bases and J by 11 bases, with 12 bases between. The germline CDR1 and CDR2 sequences are MDHEN and SYDVKM. The CDR3, as DNA: TGTGCCAGCAGTTTAGGGTCTTACCGGGCTTTCTTT. This sequence encodes CASSLGSYRAFF.

V gene TRBV6-5 combines with J gene TRBJ2-6; D unresolved. The CDR3 extends over 16 amino acids. Germline V gene sequence: CDR1 MNHEY, CDR2 SVGAGI. The V end was cut by 4 bases, the J end by 0 bases, with 10 bases between. Written as DNA, the CDR3 is TGTGCCAGCAGTTGGCGTCCCCACTCTGGGGCCAACGTCCTGACTTTC. It specifies CASSWRPHSGANVLTF.

The rearrangement uses TRBV27 and TRBJ2-3, with D maybe TRBD1 (6 bases). CDR1 and CDR2 from the germline V gene are MNHEY and SMNVEV (reference sequence). The CDR3 is made up of 15 amino acids. Trimming left V 2 bases short and J 3 bases short, with 12 bases between. The CDR3 region is CASSLRPGETDTQYF. The CDR3 bases are TGTGCCAGCAGTTTAAGGCCAGGGGAGACAGATACGCAGTATTTT.

V gene TRBV5-4 combines with J gene TRBJ2-3, with TRBD2 as a possible D gene (6 bases). Germline lookup yields CDR1 SGHNT and CDR2 YYREEE (reference sequence). This CDR3 is built from 15 residues. V was clipped by 0 bases and J by 2 bases, with 10 bases between them. This CDR3 reads CASSLGRAATDTQYF. The CDR3 region has the DNA TGTGCCAGCAGCTTGGGGAGGGCAGCCACAGATACGCAGTATTTT.

The chain carries TRBV27 and TRBJ2-7; weak D call: TRBD1 (5 bases). The CDR3 consists of 13 residues. Per germline, CDR1 MNHEY and CDR2 SMNVEV (reference sequence). Trimming removed 8 bases at V and 2 bases at J, with 13 bases between. For the CDR3, the DNA is TGTGCCAGCGGACACAGGACAACCTACGAGCAGTACTTC. Its protein is CASGHRTTYEQYF.

The chain couples TRBV27 to TRBJ2-7; tentatively, D is TRBD1 (5 bases). CDR3 size: 12 residues. Germline CDR1 is MNHEY and CDR2 is SMNVEV (reference sequence). Deletions cut 4 bases from V and 3 bases from J, with 7 bases between. The DNA for the CDR3 is TGTGCCAGCAGTTCGCAGGGCTACGAGCAGTACTTC. This encodes CASSSQGYEQYF.

J is TRBJ2-3 and V is TRBV7-8, with TRBD2 matching over 13 bases. The V gene's germline CDR1 is SGHVS and CDR2 FQNEAQ. The J segment lost 7 bases and the V segment lost 5 bases, leaving 6 bases of the junction unmatched. The length of the CDR3 is 15 residues. The CDR3 DNA sequence: TGTGCCAGCAGCGCGACTAGCGGGGGGACCTATACGCAGTATTTT. This gives the protein CASSATSGGTYTQYF.

This clone appeared a single time. The chain carries TRBV23-1 and TRBJ2-2; the D gene is possibly TRBD1 (6 bases). TRBV23-1 is identified as an open reading frame with a role that is uncertain. CDR3 size: 22 residues. Deletions cut 4 bases from V and 8 bases from J, with 38 bases between. CDR3 in amino acids: CASSPDRRPKRAATETPGELFF. The CDR3 DNA follows: TGCGCCAGCAGTCCAGACAGGCGACCAAAGAGAGCGGCGACAGAAACCCCGGGGGAGCTGTTTTTT.

This chain links TRBV10-3 with TRBJ1-1, with unresolved D. Germline CDR1 reads ENHRY; CDR2 reads SYGVKD. The V gene lost 2 bases and the J gene lost 4 bases, with 14 bases spanning the gap. The CDR3 length is 15 residues. For the CDR3, the DNA is TGTGCCATCAGTGAGGTAGAGACGTTACTCACTGAAGCTTTCTTT. Translating gives CAISEVETLLTEAFF.

V and J are TRBV11-2 and TRBJ1-3; D not certain. V gave up 2 bases and J gave up 7 bases, with 15 bases separating them. The CDR3 length is 15 residues. Germline CDR1 is SGHAT and CDR2 is FQNNGV. The CDR3 region has the DNA TGTGCCAGCAGCTTAAATTCAGCGGATGGTAACACCATATATTTT. Protein sequence: CASSLNSADGNTIYF. Based on the CDR3 plus reference TRBV11-2 and TRBJ1-3, the full variable domain is EAGVAQSPRYKIIEKRQSVAFWCNPISGHATLYWYQQILGQGPKLLIQFQNNGVVDDSQLPKDRFSAERLKGVDSTLKIQPAKLEDSAVYLCASSLNSADGNTIYFGEGSWLTVV.

This sequence joins TRBV4-1 and TRBJ2-3; possible D gene TRBD1, 5 bases. Germline lookup yields CDR1 MGHRA and CDR2 YSYEKL. Trimming took 1 base from V and 6 from J, leaving 11 bases between them. This CDR3 spans 14 amino acids. CDR3 nucleotides: TGCGCCAGCAGCCAAGTTCAGGGTCTGGATACGCAGTATTTT. This gives the protein CASSQVQGLDTQYF.

The chain has TRBV5-1 and TRBJ2-1; 9 bases are shared with TRBD2. The ends lost 4 bases at V and 3 bases at J; junction bases unmatched: 2. The CDR3 extends over 14 amino acids. Germline V gene data show CDR1 as SGHRS and CDR2 as YFSETQ. In nucleotides, the CDR3 is TGCGCCAGCAGCCCTAGCGGGGACTACAATGAGCAGTTCTTC. This encodes CASSPSGDYNEQFF.

The chain combines TRBV28 with TRBJ2-5; D ambiguous. The germline V gene has CDR1 MDHEN and CDR2 SYDVKM. This CDR3 is 16 amino acids long. The ends were cut back, 7 bases at V and 0 bases at J, with 18 bases in the middle. CDR3: CASNMAWTSYQETQYF. DNA for the CDR3: TGTGCCAGCAATATGGCGTGGACCTCGTACCAAGAGACCCAGTACTTC.

The gene calls are TRBV7-2 and TRBJ2-3; D is possibly TRBD1 (6 bases). V lost 2 bases to trimming and J lost 2 bases, with 11 bases between them. This CDR3 has 15 amino acids. Germline V gene lookup returns CDR1 SGHTA and CDR2 FQGNSA. The chain's CDR3 is CASSLLWDITDTQYF. CDR3 DNA sequence: TGTGCCAGCAGCTTATTGTGGGACATCACAGATACGCAGTATTTT.

This chain connects TRBV6-5 to TRBJ1-1; D gene unclear. Trimming took 0 bases from V and 3 from J, leaving 11 bases between them. The CDR3 is 15 amino acids. CDR1 and CDR2 (germline): MNHEY, SVGAGI. The CDR3 DNA reads TGTGCCAGCAGTTACTCGATTCCCCTGGACACTGAAGCTTTCTTT. This sequence encodes CASSYSIPLDTEAFF.

The chain uses TRBV2 and TRBJ2-2; D is unclear. V was pared by 8 bases and J by 4 bases, with 11 bases between. CDR1 SNHLY and CDR2 FYNNEI come from the germline V gene. The CDR3 runs 13 residues. CDR3 in amino acids: CASADSTTGELFF. The CDR3 nucleotides read TGTGCCAGCGCAGACTCGACCACCGGGGAGCTGTTTTTT.

The gene calls are TRBV19 and TRBJ1-1; D is unclear. Deletions cut 8 bases from V and 5 bases from J, with 9 bases between. Germline-derived CDR1 and CDR2 are LNHDA and SQIVND (reference sequence). This CDR3 has 11 amino acids. CDR3 protein: CASGRETEAFF. Here the CDR3 DNA reads TGTGCCAGTGGTAGGGAAACTGAAGCTTTCTTT.

The V gene is TRBV2, the J gene TRBJ1-1; 7 bases fit TRBD1. V lost 8 bases to trimming and J lost 5 bases; unmatched junction nucleotides: 14. CDR1 and CDR2 (germline): SNHLY, FYNNEI. The CDR3 is 15 amino acids. The CDR3 region has the DNA TGTGCCAGCGGGAAAGAGGGGGCCTTGGGAACTGAAGCTTTCTTT. It codes for CASGKEGALGTEAFF.

The chain uses TRBV6-6 and TRBJ2-7; a weak D match, TRBD2 (6 bases). Per germline, CDR1 MNHNY and CDR2 SVGAGI (reference sequence). Trimming cost V 0 bases and J 6 bases, with 9 bases left between them. The CDR3 is 13 residues long. The chain's CDR3 is CASSYSEGGEQYF. The CDR3 DNA is TGTGCCAGCAGTTACTCGGAGGGAGGCGAGCAGTACTTC.

This clone was found once. The J gene is TRBJ1-4, the V gene TRBV7-9; D ambiguous. This CDR3 contains 15 residues. Germline V gives CDR1 SEHNR, CDR2 FQNEAQ (reference sequence). V shed 1 base and J shed 8 bases, with 14 bases lying between them. CDR3 in DNA: TGTGCCAGCAGCTTAGTCGGGGATTCGGGCGAAAAACTGTTTTTT. Residues: CASSLVGDSGEKLFF. Using reference TRBV7-9 and TRBJ1-4 for the parts outside the CDR3, the full variable domain is DTGVSQNPRHKITKRGQNVTFRCDPISEHNRLYWYRQTLGQGPEFLTYFQNEAQLEKSRLLSDRFSAERPKGSFSTLEIQRTEQGDSAMYLCASSLVGDSGEKLFFGSGTQLSVL.

The rearrangement uses TRBV5-1 and TRBJ1-2, with unresolved D. The CDR3 loop spans 12 amino acids. Germline CDR1 reads SGHRS; CDR2 reads YFSETQ. The V and J ends lost 0 bases and 8 bases respectively, with 8 bases between them. CDR3 region: CASSLVPGGYTF. CDR3 sequence (DNA): TGCGCCAGCAGCTTGGTGCCGGGGGGCTACACCTTC. The complete variable domain, with remaining parts taken from reference TRBV5-1 and TRBJ1-2, reads KAGVTQTPRYLIKTRGQQVTLSCSPISGHRSVSWYQQTPGQGLQFLFEYFSETQRNKGNFPGRFSGRQFSNSRSEMNVSTLELGDSALYLCASSLVPGGYTFGSGTRLTVV.

This chain uses TRBV11-3 with TRBJ2-5; D remains ambiguous. V lost 1 base and J 5 bases, leaving 8 bases between the germline ends. The CDR3 has 13 residues. Germline V gene lookup returns CDR1 SGHNT and CDR2 YENEEA. The CDR3 region is CASSLGFRETQYF. The CDR3 DNA is TGTGCCAGCAGCTTAGGGTTCCGGGAGACCCAGTACTTC.

The chain has TRBV29-1 and TRBJ1-2, with 8 bases aligning to TRBD1. V shed 7 bases, J shed 4 bases, and the junction held 8 bases outside the gene matches. The V gene's germline CDR1 is SQVTM and CDR2 ANQGSEA. The CDR3 covers 13 residues. Written as DNA, the CDR3 is TGCAGCGGCCTCGGACAGGGCGCCTATGGCTACACCTTC. This codes for CSGLGQGAYGYTF.